This T cell receptor beta chain was sequenced in a study of blood T cell repertoires in COVID-19. Study-wide background: The United States, Italy and Spain provided the acute and convalescent COVID-19 samples. The cDNA or gDNA used as material had been derived from T cells, B-cell-depleted T cells, or PBMCs.

Deletions cut 6 bases from V and 7 bases from J, with 13 bases between. Germline loops: CDR1 MNHEY, CDR2 SVGAGI. The CDR3 runs 14 residues. Per the study methods: Estimation of nucleated cell counts relied on the amplification of reference gene primers. Assay: immunoSEQ multiplex PCR; the TCRdb copy retains only in-frame clones and omits some. The V and J calls and clone size are taken from that table; D and trimming were inferred from the DNA. The sample contains approximately 90,000 clones, around 87% of which appear only once. The genes are TRBV6-5 and TRBJ1-6; the D is unclear. The receptor comes from a human donor with acute or convalescent COVID-19. The donor label of this sample is uncertain. The sequenced sample consisted of peripheral blood. The CDR3 bases are TGTGCCAGCAGACAAGCGGAACAGAATTCACCCCTCCACTTT. It yields the protein CASRQAEQNSPLHF.